One TCR beta chain is described in this entry. Its antigen is not known. The data originate from a study of cytomegalovirus exposure and HLA in healthy donors. Study-wide points: The authors excluded some V segments, including TRBV6-2 and TRBV6-3, as indistinguishable. After further analysis at a later stage, 16,951 TCR beta sequences were associated with HLA alleles at 0.05 false discovery rate. An analysis done earlier found most TCR beta V segments productive about 90% or about 30% of the time.

Germline CDR1 and CDR2: SGHRS and YFSETQ. The V end was cut by 4 bases, the J end by 0 bases, with 18 bases between. The CDR3 is made up of 17 amino acids. PCR was performed using 60 Vbeta and 13 Jbeta primers. The method was immunoSEQ multiplex PCR; TCRdb's version includes in-frame clones alone and lacks a portion of them. The repertoire holds under 200,000 clones, with 62% as singletons. This chain links TRBV5-1 with TRBJ2-3; D is perhaps TRBD2 (6 bases). The TCR was taken from a man aged 35-49 years in good health and CMV-seronegative. Sequencing used PBMCs. The CDR3: CASSPRSSGSSTDTQYF. CDR3 DNA sequence: TGCGCCAGCAGCCCCCGGAGTAGCGGATCTAGCACAGATACGCAGTATTTT.